This TCR beta chain stems from a study of OX40 agonist ivuxolimab in advanced cancers. Study as a whole: Earlier treatment with anti-PD-1, anti-PD-L1 or anti-CTLA-4 was permitted, and around 36% had received some. Two cutaneous melanoma patients and one hepatocellular carcinoma patient, three in all, had partial responses.

The method was immunoSEQ multiplex PCR; TCRdb's version includes in-frame clones alone and lacks a portion of them. This sample carries approximately 70,000 clones, 75% to 95% of them seen once, and the ten largest clones take 5% to 6.5%. The receptor's source is an adult with an advanced solid tumor such as melanoma, head and neck, liver or kidney cancer. The sample was CD4+ or CD8+ T cells sorted from blood, taken in a trial of the OX40 agonist ivuxolimab.

The CDR3 DNA follows: TGTGCCAGCAGCTTGGGGACTAGCGGGGGGGCCACAGATACGCAGTATTTT. Amino acid sequence: CASSLGTSGGATDTQYF. This chain uses TRBV7-9 with TRBJ2-3; TRBD2 matches at 16 bases. Trimming at V came to 3 bases and at J to 2 bases, leaving 2 bases not matched to a gene. The CDR3 has 17 residues. The V gene's germline CDR1 is SEHNR and CDR2 FQNEAQ (reference sequence).